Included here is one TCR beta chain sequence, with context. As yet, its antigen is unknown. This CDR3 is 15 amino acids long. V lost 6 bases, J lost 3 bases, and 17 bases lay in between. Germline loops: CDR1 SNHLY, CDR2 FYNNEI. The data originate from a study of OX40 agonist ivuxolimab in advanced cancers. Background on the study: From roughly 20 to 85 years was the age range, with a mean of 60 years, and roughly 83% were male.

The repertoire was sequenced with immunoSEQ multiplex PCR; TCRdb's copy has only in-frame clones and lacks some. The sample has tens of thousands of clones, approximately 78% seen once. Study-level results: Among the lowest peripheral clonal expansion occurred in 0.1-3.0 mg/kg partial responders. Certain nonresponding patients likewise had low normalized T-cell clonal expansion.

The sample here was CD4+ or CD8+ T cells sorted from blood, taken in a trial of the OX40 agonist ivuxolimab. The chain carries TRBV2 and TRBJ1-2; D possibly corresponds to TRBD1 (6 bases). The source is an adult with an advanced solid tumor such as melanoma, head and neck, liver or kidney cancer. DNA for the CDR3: TGTGCCAGCAGCCGGACAGAAAGCCGGGACTATGGCTACACCTTC. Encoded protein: CASSRTESRDYGYTF.